The 23 T cell receptor beta chains in this list originate from one sample, sequenced in a study of memory CD4+ T cells and cytomegalovirus serostatus. Clones were sequenced by immunoSEQ multiplex PCR, and TCRdb holds only the in-frame ones, with some missing. Of 52,000 or so clones in the sample, approximately 83% were seen once. Single viable CD3+CD4+CD8-CD45RO+ cells were sorted as the memory CD4+ T cells. Material for sequencing was memory CD4+ T cells from blood. All receptors derive from an adult in good health and CMV-seronegative.

A few counts support this clone. V gene TRBV9 combines with J gene TRBJ1-5; D might be TRBD1 (6 bases). Between the trimmed V and J ends, which lost 2 bases and 2 bases, there was a span of 23 bases. Germline V CDR1 and CDR2: SGDLS, YYNGEE. This CDR3 region has 19 residues. The CDR3 bases are TGTGCCAGCAGCGTCCAAGTTAGGAGGGGGACGAAAGGCAATCAGCCCCAGCATTTT. Its protein is CASSVQVRRGTKGNQPQHF.

This clone was recorded a few times. The J gene is TRBJ1-1, the V gene TRBV2; D is uncertain. Trimming pared 6 bases from V and 1 base from J, leaving 15 bases between. Germline V CDR1 and CDR2: SNHLY, FYNNEI. This CDR3 spans 15 amino acids. The CDR3: CASSPKGRRNTEAFF. CDR3 bases: TGTGCCAGCAGCCCGAAAGGACGCCGGAACACTGAAGCTTTCTTT.

This rearrangement joins TRBV7-2 to TRBJ2-1; tentatively, D is TRBD2 (7 bases). From germline, CDR1 is SGHTA and CDR2 FQGNSA. The length of the CDR3 is 16 residues. V lost 8 bases and J lost 7, with 24 bases in between. CDR3 region: CASVPTGGLLGNEQFF. DNA for the CDR3: TGTGCCAGCGTCCCAACGGGGGGCCTTCTAGGTAATGAGCAGTTCTTC. The full variable domain, completed using reference TRBV7-2 and TRBJ2-1, is GAGVSQSPSNKVTEKGKDVELRCDPISGHTALYWYRQSLGQGLEFLIYFQGNSAPDKSGLPSDRFSAERTGGSVSTLTIQRTQQEDSAVYLCASVPTGGLLGNEQFFGPGTRLTVL.

The chain carries TRBV11-1 and TRBJ2-5, with 8 bases matching TRBD2. The CDR3 runs 18 residues. The V segment lost 3 bases and the J segment 0 bases; nucleotides outside the gene matches: 12. Per the germline V gene, CDR1 is SGHAT and CDR2 is FQDESV (reference sequence). Written as DNA, the CDR3 is TGTGCCAGCAGCTTGGGTAGCGGGGCAAGAATTAACCAAGAGACCCAGTACTTC. It specifies CASSLGSGARINQETQYF. Based on the CDR3 plus reference TRBV11-1 and TRBJ2-5, the full variable domain is EAEVAQSPRYKITEKSQAVAFWCDPISGHATLYWYRQILGQGPELLVQFQDESVVDDSQLPKDRFSAERLKGVDSTLKIQPAELGDSAMYLCASSLGSGARINQETQYFGPGTRLLVL.

The V and J genes are TRBV18 and TRBJ1-1, with D unclear. V was shortened by 1 base and J by 4 bases, with 19 bases between the two germline ends. This CDR3 comprises 17 residues. Germline CDR1 KGHSH, CDR2 LQKENI. CDR3 amino acids: CASSPQKSYDLPTEAFF. The DNA for the CDR3 is TGTGCCAGCTCACCACAAAAGTCCTACGACTTGCCCACTGAAGCTTTCTTT.

The rearrangement joins TRBV2 to TRBJ1-5; maybe TRBD1 (5 bases). V was shortened by 4 bases and J by 3 bases, with 10 bases between the two germline ends. This CDR3 has 14 residues. In germline, CDR1 is SNHLY, CDR2 FYNNEI. The CDR3 region is CASSGMTDNQPQHF. In nucleotides, the CDR3 is TGTGCCAGCAGTGGAATGACAGACAATCAGCCCCAGCATTTT.

The rearrangement uses TRBV6-8 and TRBJ2-1; D not resolved. Germline CDR1 reads MNHGY; CDR2 reads SAAAGT. Trimming stripped 3 bases from V and 4 bases from J, with 16 bases between. The CDR3 spans 16 residues. CDR3 region: CASSYDDTYCYNEQFF. The DNA for the CDR3 is TGTGCCAGCAGTTATGACGACACCTACTGTTACAATGAGCAGTTCTTC.

The chain carries TRBV28 and TRBJ2-5; 9 bases fit TRBD2. The germline CDR1 and CDR2 sequences are MDHEN and SYDVKM. The CDR3 runs 16 residues. Unmatched junction bases numbered 11, after V lost 4 bases and J lost 5 bases. DNA for the CDR3: TGTGCCAGCAGTTCCCCTAGGGCGGGGGGGAGCGAGACCCAGTACTTC. Translating it yields CASSSPRAGGSETQYF.

This clone was picked up a small number of times. This sequence joins TRBV28 and TRBJ1-5; no definite D call. V was clipped by 1 base and J by 0 bases, with 10 bases between them. CDR3 length: 16 amino acids. From germline, CDR1 is MDHEN and CDR2 SYDVKM. The CDR3 coding sequence is TGTGCCAGCAGTTTATTCGGGCTCACTAGCAATCAGCCCCAGCATTTT. Translated: CASSLFGLTSNQPQHF. Full variable domain (remainder filled in from reference TRBV28 and TRBJ1-5): DVKVTQSSRYLVKRTGEKVFLECVQDMDHENMFWYRQDPGLGLRLIYFSYDVKMKEKGDIPEGYSVSREKKERFSLILESASTNQTSMYLCASSLFGLTSNQPQHFGDGTRLSIL.

CDR3 nucleotides: TGCGCCAGCAGCTGGGGACAGACAGGCTCTGGAAACACCATATATTTT. Its protein product is CASSWGQTGSGNTIYF. The chain carries TRBV5-1 and TRBJ1-3; 7 bases match TRBD1. The CDR3 sequence is 16 residues long. J was trimmed by 0 bases and V by 3 bases; bases with no gene match: 6. Germline CDR1 and CDR2: SGHRS and YFSETQ.

V and J are TRBV28 and TRBJ2-7; the D is unclear. Trimming pared 1 base from V and 2 bases from J, leaving 9 bases between. This CDR3 has 14 residues. Germline V CDR1 and CDR2: MDHEN, SYDVKM. The CDR3 bases are TGTGCCAGCAGTTTATCTGTGGGGACCTACGAGCAGTACTTC. Protein sequence: CASSLSVGTYEQYF.

The chain links TRBV19 to TRBJ1-1, with D hard to call. From germline, CDR1 is LNHDA and CDR2 SQIVND (reference sequence). The CDR3 spans 14 residues. V was trimmed by 6 bases and J by 4 bases, leaving 15 bases between them. The CDR3: CASRRLQQATEAFF. The CDR3 bases are TGTGCCAGTAGACGTTTACAGCAGGCCACTGAAGCTTTCTTT.

This chain joins TRBV27 and TRBJ2-1; D perhaps matches TRBD1 (6 bases). V was clipped by 0 bases and J by 4 bases, with 10 bases between them. Looked up from germline, CDR1 is MNHEY and CDR2 is SMNVEV (reference sequence). The CDR3 is 15 amino acids. CDR3 in amino acids: CASSLSFQGYNEQFF. As DNA, the CDR3 is TGTGCCAGCAGTTTATCCTTTCAGGGGTACAATGAGCAGTTCTTC.

The chain combines TRBV5-4 with TRBJ2-1, with D perhaps TRBD1 or TRBD2 (5 bases each). Germline values: CDR1 SGHNT, CDR2 YYREEE (reference sequence). This CDR3 region has 14 residues. V was shortened by 1 base and J by 6 bases, with 11 bases between the two germline ends. This CDR3 reads CASSLSGAGNEQFF. DNA for the CDR3: TGTGCCAGCAGCTTGTCCGGGGCTGGCAATGAGCAGTTCTTC.

The rearrangement uses TRBV27 and TRBJ1-4, with 10 bases that match TRBD1. J lost 7 bases, V lost 5 bases, and 1 base had no gene match. This CDR3 spans 13 amino acids. The germline V gene encodes CDR1 MNHEY and CDR2 SMNVEV (reference sequence). The CDR3 loop reads CASSRQGAEKLFF. The CDR3, as DNA: TGTGCCAGCAGTCGACAGGGGGCTGAAAAACTGTTTTTT.

This clone was detected once. This chain joins TRBV27 and TRBJ1-4; D is unresolved. The CDR3 contains 15 residues. Looked up from germline, CDR1 is MNHEY and CDR2 is SMNVEV (reference sequence). V was clipped by 4 bases and J by 8 bases, with 17 bases between them. CDR3: CASSSLVGRREKLFF. CDR3 nucleotides: TGTGCCAGCAGTTCCCTTGTTGGGCGAAGGGAAAAACTGTTTTTT.

This clone showed up just once. This chain joins TRBV19 and TRBJ2-7; D is uncertain. V gave up 8 bases and J gave up 2 bases, with 19 bases separating them. This CDR3 region has 15 residues. The germline CDR1 and CDR2 sequences are LNHDA and SQIVND (reference sequence). CDR3 sequence (DNA): TGTGCCAGTTCCCCCGTAGTCGGGTTTACCTACGAGCAGTACTTC. This sequence encodes CASSPVVGFTYEQYF.

V gene TRBV6-6 combines with J gene TRBJ1-2, with D hard to call. This CDR3 has 13 amino acids. The V gene's germline CDR1 is MNHNY and CDR2 SVGAGI (reference sequence). Trimming shortened V by 3 bases and J by 6 bases, and 11 bases separated the two germline ends. CDR3 coding DNA: TGTGCCAGCAGTTATAGTGGTTTTGATGGCTACACCTTC. Translated, it gives CASSYSGFDGYTF.

The chain links TRBV7-2 to TRBJ1-1, with D perhaps TRBD1 (5 bases). Germline assignment: CDR1 SGHTA and CDR2 FQGNSA. Between the trimmed V and J ends, which lost 1 base and 1 base, there was a span of 10 bases. The CDR3 covers 15 residues. The CDR3 DNA reads TGTGCCAGCAGCTTAGGCGGCAGGGCGAACACTGAAGCTTTCTTT. It yields the protein CASSLGGRANTEAFF.

The V gene is TRBV5-1, the J gene TRBJ2-3, with 10 positions matching TRBD2. CDR3 length: 16 amino acids. The germline V gene has CDR1 SGHRS and CDR2 YFSETQ. V lost 4 bases to trimming and J lost 6 bases; unmatched junction nucleotides: 11. The CDR3 DNA reads as TGCGCCAGCAGCCTGGAAACCTTAGCGGGGGGTGATACGCAGTATTTT. Encoded protein: CASSLETLAGGDTQYF.

This chain joins TRBV6-5 and TRBJ1-2, with TRBD1 matching over 12 bases. The CDR3 loop spans 15 amino acids. Germline lookup yields CDR1 MNHEY and CDR2 SVGAGI. V shed 2 bases and J 8 bases; nucleotides not matched to a gene: 6. The CDR3 region is CASSYTSGTGGGYTF. The CDR3 region has the DNA TGTGCCAGCAGTTACACTTCCGGGACAGGGGGCGGCTACACCTTC.

The chain combines TRBV7-2 with TRBJ1-6, with a possible D match to TRBD1 (6 bases). The V gene's germline CDR1 is SGHTA and CDR2 FQGNSA. V was clipped by 5 bases and J by 0 bases, with 11 bases between them. CDR3 size: 16 residues. The CDR3 bases are TGTGCCAGCAGCACCAGGGGCAGCTCCTATAATTCACCCCTCCACTTT. Amino acids: CASSTRGSSYNSPLHF.

The chain has TRBV19 and TRBJ1-6; no firm D call. This CDR3 comprises 14 residues. In germline, CDR1 is LNHDA, CDR2 SQIVND (reference sequence). The V gene lost 4 bases and the J gene lost 12 bases, with 16 bases spanning the gap. The CDR3 region is CASSRMTRGLPLHF. In DNA, the CDR3 is TGTGCCAGTAGTAGAATGACCCGGGGTCTACCCCTCCACTTT.